The TCR beta chain described here comes from a study of beta chain features in type 1 diabetes (dated by TCRdb to between 2018 and 2020). Study-level background: No differences in mean age, gender distribution, total cell number or subset yield were found between patients and healthy donors. Across all samples, around 99 million sorted cells were examined, and cell number per subset correlated strongly with RNA yield. In the study, TCRB repertoires of sorted circulating CD4+ T cell subsets from recently diagnosed type 1 diabetes patients were compared with those of matched healthy donors. Whereas all 28 donors provided naive and central memory subsets, regulatory and stem cell-like memory subsets were isolated from just 8 patients and about 8 healthy donors. What the authors observed across the whole study: PCR might favor shorter templates, but patient and control samples were amplified and corrected together, so any skew would affect both groups equally. Naive, central memory and regulatory TCRB repertoires appeared more similar among patients than among healthy donors. Because cDNA was sequenced instead of genomic DNA, highly expressing activated cells could be over-represented, though the groups showed no difference in activation or CD3 levels. Fewer insertions and more nucleotide deletions at VDJ recombination sites were observed in patients with type 1 diabetes, implying thymic rearrangement abnormalities. Type 1 diabetes patients showed a moderate but significant shortening of TCRB CDR3 length in all four CD4+ subsets. Because the HLA sub-analyses included only small numbers of individuals, any influence of HLA type on TCRB rearrangement was left unresolved.

With respect to this clone: Its target antigen remains unknown. No base quality values were provided; no much bigger clone lies one nucleotide off.

The entire amount of isolated RNA was reverse transcribed using the High Capacity cDNA Reverse Transcription Kit, so the sequenced TCRB transcripts were expressed ones. Deep immunoSEQ sequencing was performed on naive, central memory and regulatory T cell samples, with an average of about 3.57 million total reads per sample. After sorted cells were lysed in RLT buffer, RNA was extracted with DNase-treated RNeasy Micro or Mini kits, with the choice depending on cell number. To prevent cross-contamination, each cell subset was processed individually, whereas patient and healthy donor samples were processed jointly. TCRB sequences were amplified from cDNA with the immunoSEQ multiplex PCR, producing 87-bp fragments spanning the CDR3 region. Amplicons were sequenced on the Illumina HiSeq platform. Per the original workflow: Synthetic template baselines were used to correct PCR bias computationally, reads within Hamming distance 2 were collapsed together, and singletons that could not be merged were discarded. Reads were aligned against IMGT to assign V, D and J genes, CDR3 length and insertions or deletions at six rearrangement sites. Clonotype counts were normalized to sorted cell number within each subset before computing true diversity and Gini coefficients with the tcR R package. The overlap coefficient, calculated on TCRB nucleotide sequences, was used to measure repertoire sharing. As a proxy for the pre-selection repertoire, out-of-frame TCRB sequences from naive cells were analyzed. TCRdb obtained this table from immuneACCESS and retained in-frame rearrangements with V and J assigned. These tables miss some clones; where compared with another copy, unresolved V genes account for less than half of the shortfall, and the remainder is unexplained. For V, J and clone size, that table is used; D and trimming come from the DNA. The sample profile shows about 240,000 clones; around 14% of them were found once. Of the sample, roughly 0.02% falls within the top ten clones.

Each donor gave one peripheral blood draw, averaging roughly 120 mL, which was collected into heparinised tubes. Naive, central memory, regulatory and stem cell-like memory CD4+ T cells were sorted on a BD FACSAria II using a panel including CD45RO, CCR7, CD25, CD127, CD95 and CD27. Purity was above 95% for every sorted population. PBMCs were isolated immediately by Lymphoprep density gradient centrifugation and stained directly without culture. So that batch effects would be minimized, each experiment stained and sorted samples in pairs, pairing one healthy donor with one patient. The CDR3 spans 13 residues, from the cysteine through the phenylalanine. Only the CDR3 DNA is retained, 39 bases long and in frame from the first base. The germline V gene sets CDR1 to SNHLY and CDR2 to FYNNEI. Trimming removed 8 bases from V and 8 bases from J; the gene matches leave 9 bases unexplained.

The TCR originated in a man younger than 45 with type 1 diabetes. The source material was naive CD4+ T cells from blood. In the paper's terms, the cell subset or site label means: true naive CD4+ T cells. This chain joins TRBV2 to TRBJ2-3, with 8 bases matching TRBD2. CDR3 protein: CASETDSGSTQYF. In nucleotide form, the sequence is TGTGCCAGCGAAACCGACAGCGGGAGTACGCAGTATTTT.